Below, 2 T cell receptor beta chains from the same sample are listed, as sequenced in a study of tumor and adjacent non-tumor tissue in lung cancer. TCRbeta libraries were built with three rounds of nested PCR, modified from ARM-PCR. One entry per CDR3 protein results from TCRdb running MiXCR on the multiplex PCR reads. The sample yields tens of thousands of distinct CDR3 sequences, 70% to 80% seen once. This sample's RNA came from whole unsorted tissue. The normal lung tissue was taken more than 3 cm from the tumor edge. The sample taken for sequencing was distant non-tumor lung tissue. These TCRs come from an older woman with non-small cell lung cancer.

On this clonotype: It is likely a read error, because the conserved phenylalanine at the end of the CDR3 is missing. The rearrangement uses TRBV2 and TRBJ2-3; perhaps TRBD2 as D (5 bases). Germline CDR1 is SNHLY and CDR2 is FYNNEI. This CDR3 region has 15 residues. As DNA, the CDR3 is TGTGCCTGCAGTGAAGAGGGCTATAGCACAGATACGCAGTATTTG. Protein: CACSEEGYSTDTQYL.

Comments on this clonotype: Likely a read error: the CDR3 ends without its conserved phenylalanine or tryptophan. The chain links TRBV20-1 to TRBJ2-1, with 7 bases fitting TRBD2. CDR1 is DFQATT, CDR2 SNEGSKA, per germline (reference sequence). The CDR3 runs 16 residues. The V and J ends lost 7 bases and 3 bases, in that order; junction bases with no gene match: 15. The DNA of the CDR3 is TGCAGTGTTAGCCCTGCCCATTCTAGCGGCTACAATGAGCAGTTCTTA. Its protein is CSVSPAHSSGYNEQFL.